The 21 T cell receptor beta chains below all came from one sample that was sequenced in a study of PD-1 blockade in classical Hodgkin lymphoma. Each of the patients experienced relapse following autologous stem cell transplantation, and their brentuximab vedotin exposure differed. Profiling relied on immunoSEQ multiplex PCR, and the TCRdb table lists in-frame clones only, not all of them. The table has 13,000 or so clones, 80% to 85% seen once. The sequences come from peripheral blood mononuclear cells (PBMCs), collected at baseline. The receptors derive from a human donor with classical Hodgkin lymphoma.

V is TRBV19 and J is TRBJ2-7, with D possibly TRBD2 on 6 matching bases. Germline values: CDR1 LNHDA, CDR2 SQIVND (reference sequence). This CDR3 is 14 amino acids long. Trimming took off 4 bases at V and 2 bases at J, with 12 bases between the two ends. The DNA of the CDR3 is TGTGCCAGTAGTAAAATAGCGGAGCCCTACGAGCAGTACTTC. It codes for CASSKIAEPYEQYF. Filled out from reference TRBV19 and TRBJ2-7, the complete variable domain reads DGGITQSPKYLFRKEGQNVTLSCEQNLNHDAMYWYRQDPGQGLRLIYYSQIVNDFQKGDIAEGYSVSREKKESFPLTVTSAQKNPTAFYLCASSKIAEPYEQYFGPGTRLTVT.

The chain couples TRBV19 to TRBJ2-2; no clear D gene. CDR1 and CDR2 from the germline V gene are LNHDA and SQIVND (reference sequence). Trimming left V 5 bases short and J 7 bases short, with 17 bases between. The CDR3 has 15 residues. The chain's CDR3 is CASSLGGPLIGELFF. Here the CDR3 DNA reads TGTGCCAGTAGTTTAGGTGGGCCCCTGATCGGGGAGCTGTTTTTT.

This chain uses TRBV19 with TRBJ1-3; no clear D. Germline V gives CDR1 LNHDA, CDR2 SQIVND (reference sequence). V was clipped by 3 bases and J by 7 bases, with 7 bases between them. This CDR3 contains 12 residues. The CDR3 sequence is CASSISGNTIYF. The CDR3 DNA is TGTGCCAGTAGTATTTCGGGGAACACCATATATTTT.

The chain employs TRBV6-1 and TRBJ2-7; possibly TRBD1 for D (6 bases). The CDR3 has 14 residues. Looked up from germline, CDR1 is MNHNS and CDR2 is SASEGT. V was clipped by 5 bases and J by 0 bases, with 11 bases between them. The CDR3 region is CASSRRDISYEQYF. DNA of the CDR3: TGTGCCAGCAGTCGCCGGGACATCTCCTACGAGCAGTACTTC.

V gene TRBV27 combines with J gene TRBJ2-7; a weak D match, TRBD1 (5 bases). The CDR3 extends over 13 amino acids. The germline V gene has CDR1 MNHEY and CDR2 SMNVEV (reference sequence). The V gene lost 5 bases and the J gene lost 0 bases, with 8 bases spanning the gap. The CDR3 loop is CASSRGHSYEQYF. DNA of the CDR3: TGTGCCAGCAGTCGCGGACACTCCTACGAGCAGTACTTC.

The chain links TRBV29-1 to TRBJ2-5; the match to TRBD2 covers 7 bases. The CDR3 runs to 15 residues. V lost 5 bases, J lost 2 bases, and 11 bases stayed unmatched. The germline V gene has CDR1 SQVTM and CDR2 ANQGSEA. The CDR3 DNA follows: TGCAGCGTTTCCGGGGGAGGGCTCAAACAAGAGACCCAGTACTTC. This codes for CSVSGGGLKQETQYF.

The J gene is TRBJ1-4, the V gene TRBV5-1; TRBD1 is a possible D gene (6 bases). The CDR3 covers 14 residues. V lost 5 bases and J lost 8, with 16 bases in between. Per germline, CDR1 SGHRS and CDR2 YFSETQ. The CDR3 spells CASSEAGVVEKLFF. DNA of the CDR3: TGCGCCAGCAGTGAGGCAGGGGTAGTGGAAAAACTGTTTTTT. Full variable domain (missing parts from reference TRBV5-1 and TRBJ1-4): KAGVTQTPRYLIKTRGQQVTLSCSPISGHRSVSWYQQTPGQGLQFLFEYFSETQRNKGNFPGRFSGRQFSNSRSEMNVSTLELGDSALYLCASSEAGVVEKLFFGSGTQLSVL.

By frequency in the sample, this clone is medium-sized. The CDR3 region has the DNA TGTGCCAGCAGTCAGGGACGGTCCCAAGAGACCCAGTACTTC. This encodes CASSQGRSQETQYF. The chain combines TRBV5-4 with TRBJ2-5; either TRBD1 or TRBD2 may fit D (5 bases each). CDR3 length: 14 amino acids. Germline lookup yields CDR1 SGHNT and CDR2 YYREEE (reference sequence). V lost 5 bases and J lost 1, with 12 bases in between.

In this sample, this clone turned up a few times. The chain uses TRBV19 and TRBJ2-6; tentative D call: TRBD1 (6 bases). Germline-derived CDR1 and CDR2 are LNHDA and SQIVND (reference sequence). CDR3 length: 16 residues. V was cut by 7 bases and J by 0 bases, with 13 bases left in between. The CDR3 DNA reads as TGTGCCAGTAATAAACAGGGTTTCTCTGGGGCCAACGTCCTGACTTTC. As protein: CASNKQGFSGANVLTF.

The genes are TRBV5-6 and TRBJ2-7, with 8 bases lining up with TRBD1. The V and J ends lost 2 bases and 6 bases, in that order; junction bases with no gene match: 10. The CDR3 loop spans 15 amino acids. CDR1 is SGHDT and CDR2 is YYEEEE in the germline V gene. CDR3 nucleotide sequence: TGTGCCAGCAGCTTCGACGCGACAGGGGCTCTCGAGCAGTACTTC. Translating it yields CASSFDATGALEQYF.

In this sample, this clone turned up once. For the CDR3, the DNA is TGTGCCAGCAGCACGTGGACCGGCTACAATGAGCAGTTCTTC. Protein: CASSTWTGYNEQFF. This chain uses TRBV7-6 with TRBJ2-1; D is uncertain. There are 14 residues in the CDR3. CDR1 and CDR2 (germline): SGHVS, FNYEAQ. Trimming left V 5 bases short and J 3 bases short, with 11 bases between.

The V call is TRBV7-9, the J call TRBJ2-3; the match to TRBD2 covers 10 bases. CDR3 length: 17 residues. J was trimmed by 1 base and V by 5 bases; bases with no gene match: 9. Germline V gene data show CDR1 as SEHNR and CDR2 as FQNEAQ (reference sequence). The CDR3 sequence: CASSPSQAGGRTDTQYF. The CDR3 DNA follows: TGTGCCAGCAGCCCCTCTCAAGCGGGAGGGCGCACAGATACGCAGTATTTT. Using reference TRBV7-9 and TRBJ2-3 for the parts outside the CDR3, the full variable domain is DTGVSQNPRHKITKRGQNVTFRCDPISEHNRLYWYRQTLGQGPEFLTYFQNEAQLEKSRLLSDRFSAERPKGSFSTLEIQRTEQGDSAMYLCASSPSQAGGRTDTQYFGPGTRLTVL.

The chain joins TRBV29-1 to TRBJ2-3; the match to TRBD2 covers 14 bases. The CDR3 loop spans 19 amino acids. V shed 0 bases, J shed 2 bases, and the junction held 10 bases outside the gene matches. Germline-derived CDR1 and CDR2 are SQVTM and ANQGSEA. CDR3 residues: CSVEDPRGTSGSFTDTQYF. In nucleotides, the CDR3 is TGCAGCGTTGAAGACCCCCGCGGGACTAGCGGGAGTTTCACAGATACGCAGTATTTT.

The CDR3 reads CASSFSWAATGELFF. CDR3 sequence (DNA): TGTGCCAGCAGTTTCTCGTGGGCGGCCACCGGGGAGCTGTTTTTT. This chain joins TRBV27 and TRBJ2-2; no reliable D call. Germline-derived CDR1 and CDR2 are MNHEY and SMNVEV (reference sequence). The V end lost 3 bases, the J end lost 4 bases, and 12 bases lay between the germline ends. CDR3 length: 15 amino acids.

Turning to this clone: The same CDR3 is also encoded by other DNA sequences in this sample. The chain carries TRBV14 and TRBJ2-1; the D is unclear. Germline-derived CDR1 and CDR2 are SGHDN and FVKESK. Trimming removed 1 base at V and 7 bases at J, with 5 bases between. CDR3 length: 12 residues. The CDR3 DNA reads as TGTGCCAGCAGCCAAGGTGGGAATGAGCAGTTCTTC. Translation gives CASSQGGNEQFF.

The rearrangement uses TRBV10-3 and TRBJ2-7; a weak D match, TRBD1 (6 bases). V lost 8 bases and J 2 bases, leaving 13 bases between the germline ends. Looked up from germline, CDR1 is ENHRY and CDR2 is SYGVKD. CDR3 size: 13 residues. The CDR3 loop is CAIRDTGPYEQYF. The CDR3 DNA follows: TGTGCCATCCGGGACACGGGTCCCTACGAGCAGTACTTC.

This clone appeared once. The chain recombines TRBV6-1 with TRBJ2-2; 12 positions match TRBD2. Germline lookup yields CDR1 MNHNS and CDR2 SASEGT. The CDR3 covers 14 residues. V shed 6 bases and J 5 bases; nucleotides not matched to a gene: 1. DNA for the CDR3: TGTGCCAGCAGACTAGCGGGAGGAACCGGGGAGCTGTTTTTT. It yields the protein CASRLAGGTGELFF.

This clone has just a few counts. The chain links TRBV30 to TRBJ2-1; D gene unclear. CDR3 length equals 13 residues. The V gene's germline CDR1 is GTSNPN and CDR2 SVGIG (reference sequence). V lost 5 bases and J 9 bases, leaving 17 bases between the germline ends. This chain's CDR3 is CAWGRAFSSEQFF. The CDR3 DNA reads as TGTGCCTGGGGGCGAGCTTTTTCGAGTGAGCAGTTCTTC.

This clone turned up a few times. The J gene is TRBJ2-1, the V gene TRBV29-1; 7 bases match TRBD2. CDR3 length equals 16 residues. With 7 bases clipped from V and 4 bases from J, the junction kept 16 bases outside the gene matches. Per germline, CDR1 SQVTM and CDR2 ANQGSEA. The DNA for the CDR3 is TGCAGCGCGGATGGGATGCCGGGAGGCCCATACAATGAGCAGTTCTTC. Protein product: CSADGMPGGPYNEQFF.

The J gene is TRBJ1-1, the V gene TRBV5-1; D is perhaps TRBD1 (5 bases). The CDR3 runs 13 residues. With 7 bases removed from V and 3 bases from J, the gap between germline ends came to 13 bases. The V gene's germline CDR1 is SGHRS and CDR2 YFSETQ. CDR3 residues: CASGRGGDTEAFF. The CDR3 nucleotides read TGCGCCAGCGGTAGGGGAGGGGACACTGAAGCTTTCTTT.

The CDR3 sequence: CASRRGGQGIYEQYF. The CDR3 DNA is TGTGCCAGCAGGAGAGGAGGACAGGGTATCTACGAGCAGTACTTC. V and J are TRBV6-1 and TRBJ2-7, with TRBD1 identical over 8 bases. V lost 6 bases, J lost 3 bases, and 10 bases stayed unmatched. Germline V gives CDR1 MNHNS, CDR2 SASEGT. The CDR3 is 15 residues long.